This T cell receptor beta chain was sequenced for a study of cytomegalovirus exposure and HLA in healthy donors. Findings and caveats of the study: The study assumed roughly uniform donor sequencing depth for presence/absence analyses. Most TCR beta V segments were productive about 90% or about 30% of the time in an earlier analysis. In vitro confirmation showed three CMV-associated chains to be CMV antigen specific. As a later analysis revealed, the rate of TCR association differed by HLA locus, with DRB1 most and HLA-C fewest.

For this clone: Its antigen remains unknown.

The PCR had 60 Vbeta and 13 Jbeta primers. The method was immunoSEQ multiplex PCR; TCRdb's version includes in-frame clones alone and lacks a portion of them. The sample lists approximately 130,000 clones; roughly 80% were seen once. Trimming shortened V by 4 bases and J by 6 bases, and 21 bases separated the two germline ends. The germline V gene has CDR1 MGHDK and CDR2 SYGVNS. The CDR3 is made up of 16 amino acids. This receptor was taken from a man aged 45 to 65 in good health and CMV-seronegative. The chain uses TRBV25-1 and TRBJ1-2; D might be TRBD1 (6 bases). The sequencing sample was made of PBMCs. CDR3 sequence reads: CASSGHTGLGADGYTF. In DNA form, the CDR3 reads TGTGCCAGCAGTGGTCATACAGGGTTGGGTGCGGATGGCTACACCTTC.